Below, 29 T cell receptor beta chains from the same sample are listed, as sequenced in a study of OX40 agonist ivuxolimab in advanced cancers. To prepare the library, the immunoSEQ multiplex PCR assay was applied. This is the immuneACCESS table as TCRdb keeps it, with only in-frame sequences that have V and J called. A part of the clones is gone; compared with another copy, unresolved V genes explain less than half, and the rest is unexplained. The sample table records about 73,000 clones; 85% to 90% of these occur just once. Approximately 11% of the sample lies in the top ten. The sample here was CD4+ or CD8+ T cells sorted from blood, taken in a trial of the OX40 agonist ivuxolimab. All receptors derive from an adult with an advanced solid tumor such as melanoma, head and neck, liver or kidney cancer.

J is TRBJ2-2 and V is TRBV29-1, with D uncertain. Germline V gives CDR1 SQVTM, CDR2 ANQGSEA. Trimming pared 5 bases from V and 1 base from J, leaving 5 bases between. The CDR3 is 12 amino acids. CDR3 nucleotides: TGCAGCGTTTACCAGAACACCGGGGAGCTGTTTTTT. Translating it yields CSVYQNTGELFF.

The chain recombines TRBV5-4 with TRBJ1-4; TRBD1 is a possible D gene (5 bases). Germline V lookup: CDR1 SGHNT, CDR2 YYREEE (reference sequence). The germline V and J ends were trimmed by 0 bases and 8 bases, with 8 bases remaining between them. The CDR3 has 13 amino acids. Written as DNA, the CDR3 is TGTGCCAGCAGCTTGGGGGGGGAGGAAAAACTGTTTTTT. Its protein product is CASSLGGEEKLFF.

This clone was recorded once. V gene TRBV11-3 combines with J gene TRBJ1-1; no reliable D call. The CDR3 totals 14 residues. Trimming took 1 base from V and 2 from J, leaving 8 bases between them. Germline CDR1 SGHNT, CDR2 YENEEA. The DNA of the CDR3 is TGTGCCAGCAGCTTAGGATACGGAAACACTGAAGCTTTCTTT. Its translation is CASSLGYGNTEAFF.

This clone occurred once. This chain connects TRBV28 to TRBJ2-3, with 9 nucleotides matching TRBD1. CDR1 and CDR2 from the germline V gene are MDHEN and SYDVKM. The CDR3 extends over 15 amino acids. The J segment lost 1 base and the V segment lost 7 bases, leaving 6 bases of the junction unmatched. The CDR3, as DNA: TGTGCCAGCAACCACAGGGACAGGGGCACAGATACGCAGTATTTT. Its translation is CASNHRDRGTDTQYF.

The gene calls are TRBV28 and TRBJ2-7, with 7 bases fitting TRBD2. Germline assignment: CDR1 MDHEN and CDR2 SYDVKM. This CDR3 spans 20 amino acids. J lost 0 bases, V lost 3 bases, and 20 bases had no gene match. CDR3 nucleotide sequence: TGTGCCAGCAGTTTTAGTCTGGGGGGGATAACCAACCCTTTCTCCTACGAGCAGTACTTC. It yields the protein CASSFSLGGITNPFSYEQYF.

The chain employs TRBV9 and TRBJ2-2; TRBD2 matches 8 bases. J gave up 5 bases and V 1 base, and 7 bases lay outside the gene matches. The CDR3 has 16 amino acids. Germline lookup yields CDR1 SGDLS and CDR2 YYNGEE. The CDR3 loop is CASSVHPGLDTGELFF. CDR3 coding DNA: TGTGCCAGCAGCGTACATCCGGGACTAGATACCGGGGAGCTGTTTTTT.

This chain links TRBV27 with TRBJ2-7, with 7 bases aligning to TRBD1. Germline CDR1 reads MNHEY; CDR2 reads SMNVEV (reference sequence). V dropped 5 bases and J dropped 6; count of bases not matched to a gene: 13. The CDR3 length is 15 residues. The CDR3 reads CASSLQQGLTSEQYF. The CDR3 DNA is TGTGCCAGCAGTCTCCAACAGGGGCTCACCTCCGAGCAGTACTTC.

V usage is TRBV28 and J usage is TRBJ2-7; D perhaps matches TRBD1 (5 bases). From germline, CDR1 is MDHEN and CDR2 SYDVKM. V was pared by 5 bases and J by 2 bases, with 16 bases between. The CDR3 extends over 15 amino acids. CDR3 DNA sequence: TGTGCCAGCAGTCTGGACATCTCAAGGGCCTACGAGCAGTACTTC. This encodes CASSLDISRAYEQYF.

The chain uses TRBV5-6 and TRBJ1-2, with D possibly matching TRBD1 (6 bases). Deletions cut 6 bases from V and 6 bases from J, with 15 bases between. Germline V gene data show CDR1 as SGHDT and CDR2 as YYEEEE. The CDR3 sequence is 13 residues long. The CDR3 protein is CASNGQGSNGYTF. The CDR3 DNA is TGTGCCAGCAACGGGCAGGGGAGTAATGGCTACACCTTC.

The chain employs TRBV5-1 and TRBJ2-7, with a weak D call TRBD1 (6 bases). V was shortened by 0 bases and J by 2 bases, with 15 bases between the two germline ends. CDR3 size: 16 residues. CDR1 and CDR2 (germline): SGHRS, YFSETQ. CDR3 in amino acids: CASSLAGVQGPYEQYF. The CDR3 region has the DNA TGCGCCAGCAGCTTGGCAGGGGTTCAGGGACCCTACGAGCAGTACTTC.

To note about this clone: Other DNA sequences in this sample translate to the same CDR3. The chain recombines TRBV19 with TRBJ1-1; tentative D call: TRBD1 (5 bases). The CDR3 loop spans 12 amino acids. V shed 8 bases and J shed 1 base, with 8 bases lying between them. Germline V lookup: CDR1 LNHDA, CDR2 SQIVND (reference sequence). CDR3 residues: CASSTGNTEAFF. The CDR3 nucleotides read TGTGCCAGTTCCACAGGGAACACTGAAGCTTTCTTT.

This chain connects TRBV27 to TRBJ1-5, with D possibly TRBD1 on 6 matching bases. The germline V gene has CDR1 MNHEY and CDR2 SMNVEV (reference sequence). V lost 6 bases, J lost 3 bases, and 12 bases lay in between. The CDR3 contains 14 residues. The CDR3 region has the DNA TGTGCCAGCAGCCTACAGGGACTCAATCAGCCCCAGCATTTT. Translated, it gives CASSLQGLNQPQHF.

The chain employs TRBV19 and TRBJ2-1; D possibly corresponds to TRBD1 (5 bases). The germline CDR1 and CDR2 sequences are LNHDA and SQIVND (reference sequence). Between the trimmed V and J ends, which lost 2 bases and 6 bases, there was a span of 14 bases. CDR3 length: 15 amino acids. CDR3: CASSIQGISINEQFF. CDR3 nucleotide sequence: TGTGCCAGTAGTATACAGGGTATCAGTATCAATGAGCAGTTCTTC.

As DNA, the CDR3 is TGTGCCATCAGTGAGTCGTTTCAAGAGACCCAGTACTTC. Residues: CAISESFQETQYF. The chain couples TRBV10-3 to TRBJ2-5; D remains ambiguous. Between the trimmed V and J ends, which lost 0 bases and 2 bases, there was a span of 4 bases. CDR1 is ENHRY and CDR2 is SYGVKD in the germline V gene. The CDR3 spans 13 residues.

The chain links TRBV5-1 to TRBJ2-5; no clear D. This CDR3 is 13 amino acids long. V lost 0 bases and J 4 bases, leaving 7 bases between the germline ends. The V gene's germline CDR1 is SGHRS and CDR2 YFSETQ. The CDR3 DNA reads as TGCGCCAGCAGCTTGGCCCCGCCAGAGACCCAGTACTTC. It codes for CASSLAPPETQYF.

The CDR3 protein is CASSQDGGTTDTQYF. CDR3 DNA: TGCGCCAGCAGCCAAGACGGGGGTACCACAGATACGCAGTATTTT. The genes are TRBV4-1 and TRBJ2-3, with a tentative D call TRBD2 (6 bases). The V and J ends lost 0 bases and 2 bases respectively, with 9 bases between them. Germline values: CDR1 MGHRA, CDR2 YSYEKL. The CDR3 length is 15 residues.

The genes are TRBV5-4 and TRBJ1-1; D perhaps matches TRBD1 (5 bases). The CDR3 is 15 amino acids. Looked up from germline, CDR1 is SGHNT and CDR2 is YYREEE (reference sequence). The germline V and J ends were trimmed by 0 bases and 1 base, with 10 bases remaining between them. CDR3 amino acids: CASSLGTLTNTEAFF. The CDR3 DNA reads TGTGCCAGCAGCTTGGGGACACTCACGAACACTGAAGCTTTCTTT.

The chain recombines TRBV7-9 with TRBJ2-3; TRBD2 matches 12 bases. V shed 4 bases and J 4 bases; nucleotides not matched to a gene: 6. There are 16 residues in the CDR3. Looked up from germline, CDR1 is SEHNR and CDR2 is FQNEAQ (reference sequence). Here the CDR3 DNA reads TGTGCCAGCAGCTCCAGCCTAGCGGGGGGGCCAGATACGCAGTATTTT. It codes for CASSSSLAGGPDTQYF.

The genes are TRBV30 and TRBJ2-7, with 7 bases lining up with TRBD2. The V gene's germline CDR1 is GTSNPN and CDR2 SVGIG (reference sequence). J lost 2 bases, V lost 0 bases, and 10 bases had no gene match. The CDR3 runs 16 residues. The CDR3 loop reads CAWSVSGRGVTYEQYF. The CDR3 nucleotides are TGTGCCTGGAGTGTATCGGGGAGGGGAGTGACCTACGAGCAGTACTTC.

V usage is TRBV9 and J usage is TRBJ2-3, with 8 bases lining up with TRBD2. The V and J ends lost 3 bases and 3 bases, in that order; junction bases with no gene match: 3. The CDR3 spans 14 residues. Looked up from germline, CDR1 is SGDLS and CDR2 is YYNGEE. The CDR3 bases are TGTGCCAGCAGCGACGGGACTAGGACAGATACGCAGTATTTT. It encodes CASSDGTRTDTQYF.

The chain recombines TRBV27 with TRBJ1-5, with no clear D. This CDR3 is built from 13 residues. Trimming shortened V by 3 bases and J by 2 bases, and 5 bases separated the two germline ends. Germline V gene sequence: CDR1 MNHEY, CDR2 SMNVEV (reference sequence). CDR3 amino acids: CASSFWGNQPQHF. For the CDR3, the DNA is TGTGCCAGCAGTTTTTGGGGCAATCAGCCCCAGCATTTT.

The chain is built from TRBV10-3 and TRBJ2-2; possible D gene TRBD2, 5 bases. The V end was cut by 3 bases, the J end by 8 bases, with 19 bases between. The CDR3 length is 16 residues. Germline values: CDR1 ENHRY, CDR2 SYGVKD. Here the CDR3 DNA reads TGTGCCATCAGTGACCCGGCTCTGGATAGAGGGGGGGAGCTGTTTTTT. This translates into CAISDPALDRGGELFF.

This clone was counted once. The V call is TRBV27, the J call TRBJ1-6, with 10 bases lining up with TRBD1. The V and J ends lost 5 bases and 8 bases, in that order; junction bases with no gene match: 6. CDR1 is MNHEY and CDR2 is SMNVEV in the germline V gene (reference sequence). The CDR3 totals 15 residues. Written as DNA, the CDR3 is TGTGCCAGCAGTCCACGGGACAGGGGTTATTCACCCCTCCACTTT. Residues: CASSPRDRGYSPLHF.

V usage is TRBV7-9 and J usage is TRBJ1-5; 11 bases align to TRBD1. Trimming took 4 bases from V and 6 from J; bases not matched to a gene: 2. CDR1 is SEHNR and CDR2 is FQNEAQ in the germline V gene (reference sequence). The CDR3 is made up of 14 amino acids. This chain's CDR3 is CASSSGQGAQPQHF. CDR3 nucleotide sequence: TGTGCCAGCAGCTCCGGACAGGGGGCTCAGCCCCAGCATTTT.

This chain links TRBV7-8 with TRBJ2-4; 7 nucleotides agree with TRBD2. There are 15 residues in the CDR3. Looked up from germline, CDR1 is SGHVS and CDR2 is FQNEAQ. J lost 3 bases, V lost 2 bases, and 4 bases had no gene match. The CDR3 coding sequence is TGTGCCAGCAGCTTAATCCCGGGGGGCAAAAACATTCAGTACTTC. Amino acid sequence: CASSLIPGGKNIQYF.

V usage is TRBV9 and J usage is TRBJ1-1; 9 bases fit TRBD1. The CDR3 runs to 15 residues. Germline values: CDR1 SGDLS, CDR2 YYNGEE. Trimming removed 2 bases from V and 1 base from J; junction bases left unmatched: 3. CDR3 in amino acids: CASSVWDRENTEAFF. The CDR3 DNA follows: TGTGCCAGCAGCGTCTGGGACAGGGAGAACACTGAAGCTTTCTTT.

The chain couples TRBV19 to TRBJ1-5; D gene unclear. CDR1 is LNHDA and CDR2 is SQIVND in the germline V gene (reference sequence). Trimming removed 3 bases at V and 4 bases at J, with 7 bases between. The CDR3 has 13 residues. Written as DNA, the CDR3 is TGTGCCAGTAGTATCGGGGAGAATCAGCCCCAGCATTTT. Encoded protein: CASSIGENQPQHF. The full variable domain, rest sourced from reference TRBV19 and TRBJ1-5, is DGGITQSPKYLFRKEGQNVTLSCEQNLNHDAMYWYRQDPGQGLRLIYYSQIVNDFQKGDIAEGYSVSREKKESFPLTVTSAQKNPTAFYLCASSIGENQPQHFGDGTRLSIL.

A single count supports this clone. One end of the junction varies from germline; a read error may be responsible. V is TRBV4-1 and J is TRBJ2-1; 7 bases map to TRBD2. This CDR3 has 13 amino acids. The germline gives CDR1 MGHRA, CDR2 YSYEKL. CDR3 in amino acids: CTSSQDRGDEQFF. Here the CDR3 DNA reads TGCACCAGCAGCCAAGATCGGGGGGATGAGCAGTTCTTC.

This clone is judged medium-sized (0.01 to 0.1%). The J gene is TRBJ1-5, the V gene TRBV6-1, with D possibly matching TRBD1 (5 bases). V gave up 6 bases and J gave up 4 bases, with 16 bases separating them. The CDR3 is 15 residues long. Germline V gene data show CDR1 as MNHNS and CDR2 as SASEGT. The DNA of the CDR3 is TGTGCCAGCAGCATAGGACCGGGGGGAAATCAGCCCCAGCATTTT. It encodes CASSIGPGGNQPQHF.